These 26 T cell receptor beta chains were sequenced from one sample in a study of radiation and T cells in renal cell carcinoma. Time point meaning: blood 4 weeks post-SBRT, at nephrectomy. The treatment was: 15 Gy SBRT to primary tumor, nephrectomy 4 weeks later. Sequencing used immunoSEQ multiplex PCR; TCRdb keeps in-frame clones, though not all of them. The repertoire includes around 100,000 clones, 75% to 85% of them detected once, and roughly 7.6% sits in the top ten. The sequencing used blood, collected from a patient whose treatment included radiotherapy and nephrectomy. The receptors here all came from a man aged 55 to 70 with renal cell carcinoma.

This chain connects TRBV2 to TRBJ2-1; D may be TRBD1 (6 bases). This CDR3 has 14 residues. Germline CDR1 reads SNHLY; CDR2 reads FYNNEI. V was clipped by 11 bases and J by 6 bases, with 20 bases between them. The CDR3 is CASNPGQKVNEQFF. Written as DNA, the CDR3 is TGTGCCTCCAACCCAGGACAGAAGGTCAATGAGCAGTTCTTC.

The rearrangement links TRBV19 to TRBJ2-3; no clear D gene. The CDR3 runs to 17 residues. Trimming shortened V by 4 bases and J by 2 bases, and 19 bases separated the two germline ends. The germline CDR1 and CDR2 sequences are LNHDA and SQIVND (reference sequence). The CDR3 DNA reads TGTGCCAGTAGTAACGGAAGAGACCGCATGCTCACAGATACGCAGTATTTT. It specifies CASSNGRDRMLTDTQYF.

V is TRBV19 and J is TRBJ2-3; 10 bases match TRBD1. The germline gives CDR1 LNHDA, CDR2 SQIVND (reference sequence). The length of the CDR3 is 13 residues. J gave up 5 bases and V 8 bases, and 4 bases lay outside the gene matches. The CDR3: CASGRDRGDTQYF. In DNA form, the CDR3 reads TGTGCCAGTGGAAGGGACAGGGGAGATACGCAGTATTTT.

This clone counts as medium-sized. This chain links TRBV2 with TRBJ2-3; tentatively, D is TRBD1 or TRBD2 (6 bases each). The CDR3 has 16 amino acids. Germline V gene sequence: CDR1 SNHLY, CDR2 FYNNEI. V was clipped by 6 bases and J by 3 bases, with 19 bases between them. The CDR3 nucleotides read TGTGCCAGCAGGCGCCCCGGGGGCCTTGGGACAGATACGCAGTATTTT. Its protein product is CASRRPGGLGTDTQYF.

The chain employs TRBV15 and TRBJ1-4; TRBD1 agrees at 7 bases. The CDR3 totals 14 residues. V trimming: 2 bases; J trimming: 3 bases; junction bases outside the gene matches: 0. CDR1 and CDR2 from the germline V gene are LNHNV and YYDKDF (reference sequence). The CDR3 region has the DNA TGTGCCACCAGCAGAACAGGGGCTAATGAAAAACTGTTTTTT. Protein product: CATSRTGANEKLFF.

This chain connects TRBV5-1 to TRBJ2-1; D uncertain. V was cut by 0 bases and J by 1 base, with 8 bases left in between. Per germline, CDR1 SGHRS and CDR2 YFSETQ. CDR3 length: 15 amino acids. CDR3 region: CASSLVGVSYNEQFF. In DNA, the CDR3 is TGCGCCAGCAGCTTGGTTGGGGTATCCTACAATGAGCAGTTCTTC. The full variable domain, completed using reference TRBV5-1 and TRBJ2-1, is KAGVTQTPRYLIKTRGQQVTLSCSPISGHRSVSWYQQTPGQGLQFLFEYFSETQRNKGNFPGRFSGRQFSNSRSEMNVSTLELGDSALYLCASSLVGVSYNEQFFGPGTRLTVL.

This chain uses TRBV7-9 with TRBJ2-7; D uncertain. V lost 5 bases and J lost 5, with 19 bases in between. The CDR3 loop spans 15 amino acids. Germline CDR1 is SEHNR and CDR2 is FQNEAQ (reference sequence). The CDR3 DNA follows: TGTGCCAGCAGCACCGCGTCCGGGTCGGCGAACGAGCAGTACTTC. This translates into CASSTASGSANEQYF.

The count of this clone is one. The chain is built from TRBV5-1 and TRBJ2-7, with 14 nucleotides matching TRBD2. CDR1 SGHRS and CDR2 YFSETQ come from the germline V gene. This CDR3 comprises 16 residues. Trimming took 4 bases from V and 7 from J; bases not matched to a gene: 10. The CDR3 loop is CASSATGTSGSGEQYF. The DNA of the CDR3 is TGCGCCAGCAGCGCAACCGGGACTAGCGGGAGTGGTGAGCAGTACTTC.

Written as DNA, the CDR3 is TGCGCCAGCAGTGAGTCGGCTGGCACAGATACGCAGTATTTT. Translating it yields CASSESAGTDTQYF. The rearrangement uses TRBV10-2 and TRBJ2-3, with D unresolved. The CDR3 runs to 14 residues. Trimming removed 0 bases at V and 1 base at J, with 5 bases between. From germline, CDR1 is WSHSY and CDR2 SAAADI.

DNA for the CDR3: TGTGCCAGCAGCCTAGGACTAGCGGGAGGGACAGATACGCAGTATTTT. Translation: CASSLGLAGGTDTQYF. The chain joins TRBV5-4 to TRBJ2-3; TRBD2 matches 15 bases. This CDR3 contains 16 residues. Germline V gene lookup returns CDR1 SGHNT and CDR2 YYREEE (reference sequence). Trimming took 4 bases from V and 3 from J; bases not matched to a gene: 3.

The chain couples TRBV11-3 to TRBJ2-4; possibly TRBD2 for D (7 bases). The CDR3 is made up of 13 amino acids. V lost 5 bases and J 8 bases, leaving 13 bases between the germline ends. The germline gives CDR1 SGHNT, CDR2 YENEEA. The CDR3 nucleotides read TGTGCCAGCAGCCCCGGGGGGCTGGACATTCAGTACTTC. Amino acids: CASSPGGLDIQYF.

A few counts support this clone. This sequence joins TRBV21-1 and TRBJ2-2; the D call of TRBD1 is as the table states it, not checked on the DNA. TRBV21-1 is a known pseudogene. The CDR3 is 13 residues long. CDR3 nucleotide sequence: TGTGCCAGCAGCAAAAGTCAGGACGGGGAGCTGTTTTTT. It translates to CASSKSQDGELFF.

CDR3 sequence reads: CASSLVGYVKETQYF. The CDR3 region has the DNA TGTGCCAGCAGTTTAGTCGGCTATGTAAAGGAGACCCAGTACTTC. The chain recombines TRBV27 with TRBJ2-5, with D uncertain. V lost 2 bases and J 5 bases, leaving 15 bases between the germline ends. The CDR3 is 15 residues long. Germline V gives CDR1 MNHEY, CDR2 SMNVEV (reference sequence).

The V and J genes are TRBV18 and TRBJ2-7, with D uncertain. CDR1 and CDR2 from the germline V gene are KGHSH and LQKENI. The ends were cut back, 2 bases at V and 0 bases at J, with 11 bases in the middle. The CDR3 is made up of 15 amino acids. The CDR3: CASSPKTTSSYEQYF. The CDR3 coding sequence is TGTGCCAGCTCACCAAAGACGACAAGCTCCTACGAGCAGTACTTC. Together with reference TRBV18 and TRBJ2-7, the CDR3 gives the full variable domain: NAGVMQNPRHLVRRRGQEARLRCSPMKGHSHVYWYRQLPEEGLKFMVYLQKENIIDESGMPKERFSAEFPKEGPSILRIQQVVRGDSAAYFCASSPKTTSSYEQYFGPGTRLTVT.

The chain couples TRBV27 to TRBJ2-3; D call uncertain. The V gene's germline CDR1 is MNHEY and CDR2 SMNVEV (reference sequence). V was clipped by 6 bases and J by 2 bases, with 12 bases between them. This CDR3 comprises 14 residues. CDR3 region: CASSPSSSTDTQYF. The CDR3 coding sequence is TGTGCCAGCAGCCCATCGTCGTCCACAGATACGCAGTATTTT.

The rearrangement joins TRBV19 to TRBJ2-1, with TRBD1 matching over 10 bases. Germline CDR1 reads LNHDA; CDR2 reads SQIVND (reference sequence). This CDR3 is 14 amino acids long. With V trimmed by 8 bases and J by 6 bases, 7 bases remained unmatched. The DNA of the CDR3 is TGTGCCAGTCGAACCGGGACAGGGGTCAATGAGCAGTTCTTC. This encodes CASRTGTGVNEQFF.

The V call is TRBV6-5, the J call TRBJ1-6; tentatively, D is TRBD1 (5 bases). With 2 bases removed from V and 9 bases from J, the gap between germline ends came to 11 bases. Germline V gene data show CDR1 as MNHEY and CDR2 as SVGAGI. CDR3 length equals 14 residues. CDR3: CASSYPRRGSPLHF. The CDR3 DNA is TGTGCCAGCAGTTACCCACGAAGGGGTTCACCCCTCCACTTT.

The V gene is TRBV9, the J gene TRBJ2-5; TRBD1 or TRBD2 may be the D gene (5 bases each). V was cut by 4 bases and J by 1 base, with 14 bases left in between. The CDR3 extends over 15 amino acids. The germline CDR1 and CDR2 sequences are SGDLS and YYNGEE. CDR3 sequence (DNA): TGTGCCAGCAGCTTCTGGGGACGCATCCAAGAGACCCAGTACTTC. Its protein is CASSFWGRIQETQYF. Looking up the rest from reference TRBV9 and TRBJ2-5 gives the full variable domain: DSGVTQTPKHLITATGQRVTLRCSPRSGDLSVYWYQQSLDQGLQFLIQYYNGEERAKGNILERFSAQQFPDLHSELNLSSLELGDSALYFCASSFWGRIQETQYFGPGTRLLVL.

The genes are TRBV27 and TRBJ2-3, with D possibly being TRBD2 (5 bases). Germline V lookup: CDR1 MNHEY, CDR2 SMNVEV (reference sequence). The CDR3 length is 14 residues. V was pared by 2 bases and J by 5 bases, with 11 bases between. The CDR3 bases are TGTGCCAGCAGTTTAAGCGCGGGCAGAGATACGCAGTATTTT. Protein product: CASSLSAGRDTQYF.

The J gene is TRBJ1-3, the V gene TRBV6-6; possibly TRBD1 for D (6 bases). CDR3 length equals 14 residues. V shed 5 bases and J shed 4 bases, with 12 bases lying between them. In germline, CDR1 is MNHNY, CDR2 SVGAGI (reference sequence). The CDR3 sequence is CASSPAGAGNTIYF. In nucleotides, the CDR3 is TGTGCCAGCAGTCCGGCAGGGGCCGGAAACACCATATATTTT.

This chain links TRBV2 with TRBJ2-5; 8 bases match TRBD1. Germline assignment: CDR1 SNHLY and CDR2 FYNNEI. After removal of 5 bases from V and 3 bases from J, the junction contained 5 bases not matched to a gene. The CDR3 sequence is 14 residues long. CDR3 nucleotides: TGTGCCAGCAGTCCCGGGACAGGAAAAGAGACCCAGTACTTC. It encodes CASSPGTGKETQYF. Combining the CDR3 with reference TRBV2 and TRBJ2-5 gives the whole variable domain EPEVTQTPSHQVTQMGQEVILRCVPISNHLYFYWYRQILGQKVEFLVSFYNNEISEKSEIFDDQFSVERPDGSNFTLKIRSTKLEDSAMYFCASSPGTGKETQYFGPGTRLLVL.

V and J are TRBV27 and TRBJ1-2; a possible D gene is TRBD1 (6 bases). Germline V gene data show CDR1 as MNHEY and CDR2 as SMNVEV (reference sequence). Trimming removed 6 bases at V and 4 bases at J, with 15 bases between. The CDR3 has 14 residues. CDR3 in amino acids: CASRPTGRGYGYTF. CDR3 DNA: TGTGCCAGCAGACCTACAGGGAGGGGCTATGGCTACACCTTC.

The chain combines TRBV18 with TRBJ1-3; D call uncertain. Per the germline V gene, CDR1 is KGHSH and CDR2 is LQKENI. This CDR3 comprises 15 residues. V lost 0 bases, J lost 0 bases, and 6 bases lay in between. The CDR3 spells CASSPPGISGNTIYF. The CDR3 DNA is TGTGCCAGCTCACCACCGGGAATCTCTGGAAACACCATATATTTT.

The V gene is TRBV30, the J gene TRBJ2-2, with 7 positions matching TRBD2. Germline CDR1 GTSNPN, CDR2 SVGIG (reference sequence). CDR3 length: 14 amino acids. Trimming at V came to 3 bases and at J to 5 bases, leaving 6 bases not matched to a gene. This CDR3 is CAWRAGEVTGELFF. CDR3 in DNA: TGTGCCTGGAGGGCGGGAGAGGTTACCGGGGAGCTGTTTTTT.

The chain couples TRBV5-1 to TRBJ2-1, with a possible D match to TRBD2 (7 bases). Germline V lookup: CDR1 SGHRS, CDR2 YFSETQ. The CDR3 totals 15 residues. Trimming cost V 4 bases and J 5 bases, with 16 bases left between them. CDR3 residues: CASSTVEGGNNEQFF. CDR3 coding DNA: TGCGCCAGCAGCACCGTAGAGGGGGGGAACAATGAGCAGTTCTTC.

This clone appeared once. V is TRBV11-2 and J is TRBJ2-7; D is uncertain. V lost 4 bases and J lost 2, with 15 bases in between. Looked up from germline, CDR1 is SGHAT and CDR2 is FQNNGV. The CDR3 loop spans 15 amino acids. This chain's CDR3 is CASSSTFRGTYEQYF. The CDR3 coding sequence is TGTGCCAGCAGCTCCACATTCCGTGGGACCTACGAGCAGTACTTC.